This TCR beta chain emerged from a study of cytomegalovirus exposure and HLA in healthy donors. Amplification used 60 Vbeta primers and 13 Jbeta primers. Repertoires were generated with immunoSEQ multiplex PCR, while TCRdb's copy carries only in-frame clones and drops some. This repertoire shows over 150,000 clones, about four fifths found once; its top ten account for 6% to 7.5%. The CDR3 has 14 residues. The germline V gene has CDR1 SNHLY and CDR2 FYNNEI. V dropped 6 bases and J dropped 3; count of bases not matched to a gene: 3. Whole-study findings and limits: After further analysis at a later stage, 17,000 or so TCR beta sequences were associated with HLA alleles at 0.05 false discovery rate.

In regard to this clone: No antigen is known for it.

Sequences were obtained from PBMCs. The rearrangement links TRBV2 to TRBJ1-4, with 8 bases that match TRBD1. This receptor was obtained from a man between 25 and 39 years old in good health and CMV-seropositive. CDR3 loop: CASRDRVPNEKLFF. The CDR3 coding sequence is TGTGCCAGCAGGGACAGGGTTCCTAATGAAAAACTGTTTTTT. Using reference TRBV2 and TRBJ1-4 for the parts outside the CDR3, the full variable domain is EPEVTQTPSHQVTQMGQEVILRCVPISNHLYFYWYRQILGQKVEFLVSFYNNEISEKSEIFDDQFSVERPDGSNFTLKIRSTKLEDSAMYFCASRDRVPNEKLFFGSGTQLSVL.